This T cell receptor (beta chain) was sequenced in a study of cytomegalovirus exposure and HLA in healthy donors. The germline V gene has CDR1 LGHNA and CDR2 YSLEER. Trimming left V 0 bases short and J 11 bases short, with 16 bases between. CDR3 length: 14 amino acids. PCR was performed using 60 Vbeta and 13 Jbeta primers. Clones were read by immunoSEQ multiplex PCR, and TCRdb kept only the in-frame ones, dropping some. The sample has roughly 220,000 clones; about four fifths are singletons. The clonotype was recovered from a man under 40 in good health and CMV-seronegative. The gene calls are TRBV4-3 and TRBJ1-1; no definite D call. Sample: PBMCs. The CDR3 spells CASSQDHPGAGAFF. The CDR3 nucleotides read TGCGCCAGCAGCCAAGATCATCCCGGAGCGGGGGCTTTCTTT.